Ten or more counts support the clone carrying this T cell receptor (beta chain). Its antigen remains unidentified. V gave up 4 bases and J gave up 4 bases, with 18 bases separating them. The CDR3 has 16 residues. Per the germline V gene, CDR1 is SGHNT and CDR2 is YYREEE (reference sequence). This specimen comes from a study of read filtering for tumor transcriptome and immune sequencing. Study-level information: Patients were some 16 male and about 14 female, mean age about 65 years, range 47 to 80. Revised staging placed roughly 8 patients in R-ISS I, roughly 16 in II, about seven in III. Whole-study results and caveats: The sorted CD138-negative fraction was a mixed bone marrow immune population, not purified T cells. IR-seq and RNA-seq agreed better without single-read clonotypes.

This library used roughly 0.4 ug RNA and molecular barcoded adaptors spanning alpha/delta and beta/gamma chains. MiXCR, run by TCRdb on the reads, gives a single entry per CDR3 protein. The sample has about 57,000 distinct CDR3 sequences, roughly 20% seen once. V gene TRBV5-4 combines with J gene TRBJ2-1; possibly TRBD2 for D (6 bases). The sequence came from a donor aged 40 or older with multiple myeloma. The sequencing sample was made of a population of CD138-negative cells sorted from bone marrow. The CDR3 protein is CASSLETGGLYNEQFF. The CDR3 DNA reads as TGTGCCAGCAGCCTTGAGACTGGAGGGCTATACAATGAGCAGTTCTTC.